Presented here are 28 T cell receptor beta chains from one specimen sequenced in a study of PD-1 blockade in classical Hodgkin lymphoma. Stated time point: cycle 4 day 1 (C4D1), after six to seven weeks of nivolumab. Each patient experienced a relapse that followed autologous stem cell transplantation, and brentuximab vedotin exposure varied. Produced via immunoSEQ multiplex PCR; TCRdb's table is partial and in-frame only. The sample yields 100,000 or so clones, approximately 89% seen once. The sample consisted of peripheral blood mononuclear cells (PBMCs), taken before the fourth cycle of nivolumab. The receptors stem from a human donor with classical Hodgkin lymphoma.

The chain is built from TRBV5-1 and TRBJ2-1, with TRBD2 matching 8 bases. J gave up 0 bases and V 4 bases, and 12 bases lay outside the gene matches. Germline CDR1 is SGHRS and CDR2 is YFSETQ. The CDR3 has 18 amino acids. CDR3 sequence (DNA): TGCGCCAGCAGCAGAATGGCAGCGGGAGTGAGCTCCTACAATGAGCAGTTCTTC. Residues: CASSRMAAGVSSYNEQFF.

The chain joins TRBV30 to TRBJ2-5; the D call may be TRBD1 or TRBD2 (6 bases each). The CDR3 covers 15 residues. V lost 2 bases and J 5 bases, leaving 18 bases between the germline ends. CDR1 and CDR2 from the germline V gene are GTSNPN and SVGIG (reference sequence). CDR3 residues: CAWSFLKGGGETQYF. The CDR3, as DNA: TGTGCCTGGAGTTTCCTTAAGGGGGGCGGCGAGACCCAGTACTTC.

The chain carries TRBV15 and TRBJ2-3, with 11 bases matching TRBD1. CDR1 is LNHNV, CDR2 YYDKDF, per germline (reference sequence). V trimming: 3 bases; J trimming: 0 bases; junction bases outside the gene matches: 8. The CDR3 totals 18 residues. The CDR3 reads CATSSGTGGELSTDTQYF. In DNA, the CDR3 is TGTGCCACCAGCAGCGGGACAGGGGGGGAATTAAGCACAGATACGCAGTATTTT.

The V gene is TRBV6-5, the J gene TRBJ2-7; maybe TRBD1 (6 bases). V lost 1 base to trimming and J lost 3 bases, with 10 bases between them. The CDR3 length is 14 residues. Germline-derived CDR1 and CDR2 are MNHEY and SVGAGI. CDR3 protein: CASSYYRAHYEQYF. The CDR3 nucleotides are TGTGCCAGCAGTTACTACAGGGCTCACTACGAGCAGTACTTC.

The chain combines TRBV11-2 with TRBJ2-1; D gene unclear. CDR1 is SGHAT, CDR2 FQNNGV, per germline. V was pared by 0 bases and J by 0 bases, with 9 bases between. The CDR3 is made up of 16 amino acids. The CDR3 sequence: CASSLDGPSSYNEQFF. The CDR3 DNA reads as TGTGCCAGCAGCTTAGATGGCCCGAGCTCCTACAATGAGCAGTTCTTC.

The chain carries TRBV28 and TRBJ1-1, with TRBD1 identical over 8 bases. Trimming cost V 6 bases and J 1 base; bases outside gene matches: 10. The CDR3 length is 16 residues. CDR1 is MDHEN, CDR2 SYDVKM, per germline. The CDR3 DNA reads TGTGCCAGCAGACCTAGGGGGACAGGAAAGAACACTGAAGCTTTCTTT. Translation: CASRPRGTGKNTEAFF.

This chain links TRBV10-3 with TRBJ2-3; D is ambiguous. The CDR3 loop spans 11 amino acids. Germline lookup yields CDR1 ENHRY and CDR2 SYGVKD. V was shortened by 0 bases and J by 5 bases, with 0 bases between the two germline ends. CDR3 DNA: TGTGCCATCAGTGAGTCAGATACGCAGTATTTT. Residues: CAISESDTQYF.

This chain links TRBV30 with TRBJ1-3, with 10 bases lining up with TRBD1. Germline-derived CDR1 and CDR2 are GTSNPN and SVGIG (reference sequence). V lost 7 bases to trimming and J lost 4 bases; unmatched junction nucleotides: 4. CDR3 length: 13 residues. CDR3 coding DNA: TGTGCCTCCGACAGGGGGCCAGGAAACACCATATATTTT. Amino acid sequence: CASDRGPGNTIYF.

The rearrangement joins TRBV29-1 to TRBJ2-7; 7 nucleotides line up with TRBD1. The germline V gene encodes CDR1 SQVTM and CDR2 ANQGSEA. J lost 2 bases, V lost 6 bases, and 10 bases had no gene match. CDR3 length equals 14 residues. The chain's CDR3 is CSVVPGQKTYEQYF. DNA for the CDR3: TGCAGCGTAGTACCGGGACAGAAAACCTACGAGCAGTACTTC.

The rearrangement links TRBV5-1 to TRBJ2-7; possibly TRBD1 or TRBD2 for D (6 bases each). The CDR3 contains 16 residues. V dropped 5 bases and J dropped 6 bases, with 24 bases sitting between them. Germline-derived CDR1 and CDR2 are SGHRS and YFSETQ. As DNA, the CDR3 is TGCGCCAGCAGTCCCGCGGTGGGGGGCCAACTTACCGAGCAGTACTTC. Translation gives CASSPAVGGQLTEQYF.

CDR3 region: CAWSVQGLNAGELFF. The CDR3 DNA reads TGTGCCTGGAGTGTACAGGGGCTTAACGCCGGGGAGCTGTTTTTT. This sequence joins TRBV30 and TRBJ2-2; 7 nucleotides align to TRBD1. V shed 0 bases and J 6 bases; nucleotides not matched to a gene: 7. There are 15 residues in the CDR3. Germline-derived CDR1 and CDR2 are GTSNPN and SVGIG (reference sequence).

The genes are TRBV30 and TRBJ2-7; no clear D. Trimming stripped 1 base from V and 7 bases from J, with 14 bases between. The CDR3 extends over 13 amino acids. CDR1 and CDR2 (germline): GTSNPN, SVGIG (reference sequence). CDR3 sequence (DNA): TGTGCCTGGAGTGATATAAGCCTTGGGGAGCAGTACTTC. Amino acid sequence: CAWSDISLGEQYF.

The chain carries TRBV27 and TRBJ2-7; 11 nucleotides align to TRBD2. Germline trimming cut 5 bases from V and 3 bases from J; bases unmatched to any gene: 6. Germline CDR1 and CDR2: MNHEY and SMNVEV (reference sequence). The CDR3 runs 15 residues. CDR3 nucleotides: TGTGCCAGCAGTGGGGGACTAGCGGATTTCTACGAGCAGTACTTC. It translates to CASSGGLADFYEQYF.

J is TRBJ2-3 and V is TRBV11-2; TRBD2 agrees at 8 bases. This CDR3 region has 13 residues. V lost 5 bases and J lost 7; bases outside the gene matches: 5. Germline CDR1 SGHAT, CDR2 FQNNGV. The DNA of the CDR3 is TGTGCCAGCAGCGCCGGGGGGGGGTATACGCAGTATTTT. This sequence encodes CASSAGGGYTQYF.

The chain links TRBV18 to TRBJ1-3; 9 bases align to TRBD1. CDR1 is KGHSH and CDR2 is LQKENI in the germline V gene. J gave up 5 bases and V 1 base, and 6 bases lay outside the gene matches. The CDR3 totals 16 residues. CDR3 protein: CASSPLRTGARNTIYF. In nucleotides, the CDR3 is TGTGCCAGCTCACCACTAAGGACAGGGGCCAGAAACACCATATATTTT.

This CDR3 reads CATMGGREGYTF. CDR3 DNA sequence: TGTGCCACCATGGGGGGGAGGGAAGGCTACACCTTC. The chain combines TRBV28 with TRBJ1-2, with a possible D match to TRBD1 (5 bases). The CDR3 extends over 12 amino acids. V dropped 10 bases and J dropped 8 bases, with 17 bases sitting between them. Germline values: CDR1 MDHEN, CDR2 SYDVKM.

V and J are TRBV12-5 and TRBJ2-7; 7 bases are a match to TRBD1. The germline CDR1 and CDR2 sequences are LGHNT and FRNRAP. This CDR3 contains 13 residues. Trimming cost V 5 bases and J 11 bases; bases outside gene matches: 12. The CDR3 spells CASGTSYRGEEYF. The CDR3 coding sequence is TGTGCTAGTGGTACATCCTACAGGGGAGAGGAGTACTTC.

The chain joins TRBV30 to TRBJ1-4; 9 bases are a match to TRBD1. The CDR3 sequence is 15 residues long. Germline assignment: CDR1 GTSNPN and CDR2 SVGIG (reference sequence). The V and J ends lost 4 bases and 10 bases, in that order; junction bases with no gene match: 13. The CDR3 bases are TGTGCCTGGACTGGGACAGGGACGAGATCAGGAAAACTGTTTTTT. Residues: CAWTGTGTRSGKLFF. The full variable domain, with the rest looked up from reference TRBV30 and TRBJ1-4, is SQTIHQWPATLVQPVGSPLSLECTVEGTSNPNLYWYRQAAGRGLQLLFYSVGIGQISSEVPQNLSASRPQDRQFILSSKKLLLSDSGFYLCAWTGTGTRSGKLFFGSGTQLSVL.

The genes are TRBV11-2 and TRBJ2-3, with D uncertain. Between the trimmed V and J ends, which lost 3 bases and 1 base, there was a span of 8 bases. CDR1 and CDR2 from the germline V gene are SGHAT and FQNNGV. CDR3 size: 14 residues. The CDR3 coding sequence is TGTGCCAGCAGCTTTCTTCAGGGCACAGATACGCAGTATTTT. Amino acids: CASSFLQGTDTQYF.

This clone has just one count. CDR3: CAWSVQGIPFSGNTIYF. The CDR3 region has the DNA TGTGCCTGGAGTGTACAAGGGATTCCTTTCTCTGGAAACACCATATATTTT. J is TRBJ1-3 and V is TRBV30; D is unresolved. Germline V gene data show CDR1 as GTSNPN and CDR2 as SVGIG (reference sequence). There are 17 residues in the CDR3. Trimming took 0 bases from V and 0 from J, leaving 15 bases between them.

The rearrangement joins TRBV5-6 to TRBJ2-3, with D possibly being TRBD1 or TRBD2 (6 bases each). Trimming cost V 3 bases and J 3 bases, with 14 bases left between them. There are 15 residues in the CDR3. From germline, CDR1 is SGHDT and CDR2 YYEEEE. CDR3 nucleotides: TGTGCCAGCAGCTCTCCGGGGGCCTTAACAGATACGCAGTATTTT. It specifies CASSSPGALTDTQYF.

The V gene is TRBV7-9, the J gene TRBJ2-7, with D possibly matching TRBD1 (6 bases). The length of the CDR3 is 15 residues. CDR1 is SEHNR and CDR2 is FQNEAQ in the germline V gene (reference sequence). V was clipped by 0 bases and J by 3 bases, with 12 bases between them. CDR3 residues: CASSLADDRIYEQYF. The CDR3 DNA reads as TGTGCCAGCAGCTTAGCGGACGACAGGATCTACGAGCAGTACTTC.

This clone appeared a single time. V usage is TRBV10-3 and J usage is TRBJ2-7, with 10 bases identical to TRBD1. Unmatched junction bases numbered 10, after V lost 4 bases and J lost 7 bases. Germline-derived CDR1 and CDR2 are ENHRY and SYGVKD. This CDR3 comprises 15 residues. CDR3: CAISGGTGAYVEQYF. DNA for the CDR3: TGTGCCATCAGTGGAGGGACAGGGGCCTACGTGGAGCAGTACTTC.

V usage is TRBV18 and J usage is TRBJ2-1, with D possibly being TRBD2 (6 bases). V gave up 3 bases and J gave up 7 bases, with 7 bases separating them. The V gene's germline CDR1 is KGHSH and CDR2 LQKENI. There are 12 residues in the CDR3. The CDR3 coding sequence is TGTGCCAGCTCACCGGAGGGAAATGAGCAGTTCTTC. Amino acid sequence: CASSPEGNEQFF.

The chain is built from TRBV10-3 and TRBJ2-3; perhaps TRBD2 as D (8 bases). CDR3 length: 16 residues. From germline, CDR1 is ENHRY and CDR2 SYGVKD. Deletions cut 2 bases from V and 3 bases from J, with 15 bases between. The CDR3 DNA sequence: TGTGCCATCAGTGAGAGGGTAGCGGGACAGACAGATACGCAGTATTTT. Encoded protein: CAISERVAGQTDTQYF.

The rearrangement uses TRBV7-6 and TRBJ1-3, with 7 bases identical to TRBD1. The trim removed 1 base at V and 0 bases at J, leaving 9 bases unmatched. The CDR3 has 18 residues. The germline CDR1 and CDR2 sequences are SGHVS and FNYEAQ. In DNA form, the CDR3 reads TGTGCCAGCAGCTTAGAGGGCGGGACAGCGGTCTCTGGAAACACCATATATTTT. Translating gives CASSLEGGTAVSGNTIYF.

V is TRBV30 and J is TRBJ2-5, with a possible D match to TRBD2 (6 bases). This CDR3 is built from 14 residues. Trimming took 0 bases from V and 1 from J, leaving 9 bases between them. Germline-derived CDR1 and CDR2 are GTSNPN and SVGIG (reference sequence). The DNA for the CDR3 is TGTGCCTGGAGTGTTGGGCGGGGCCAAGAGACCCAGTACTTC. Translating gives CAWSVGRGQETQYF.

The chain joins TRBV7-2 to TRBJ2-5; TRBD2 agrees at 9 bases. Germline CDR1 reads SGHTA; CDR2 reads FQGNSA. The CDR3 length is 16 residues. V dropped 0 bases and J dropped 2; count of bases not matched to a gene: 4. CDR3 in amino acids: CASSLASGSTQETQYF. The CDR3 nucleotides are TGTGCCAGCAGCTTAGCTAGCGGGAGTACACAAGAGACCCAGTACTTC.